One sample yielded the 23 T cell receptor beta chains listed below, sequenced in a study of cytomegalovirus exposure and HLA in healthy donors. 13 Jbeta primers and 60 Vbeta primers were used for the PCR. Libraries were prepared by immunoSEQ multiplex PCR; TCRdb keeps only in-frame clonotypes and omits some of them. Here the sample spans 170,000 or so clones, 77% being singletons. The specimen was PBMCs. All receptors come from a woman aged 60-70 years in good health and CMV-seropositive.

Concerning this clone itself: Other DNA sequences in this specimen translate into the identical CDR3. CDR3 amino acids: CASSLGATGELFF. CDR3 DNA sequence: TGCGCCAGCAGCTTGGGGGCCACCGGGGAGCTGTTTTTT. The V and J genes are TRBV5-1 and TRBJ2-2; D call uncertain. In germline, CDR1 is SGHRS, CDR2 YFSETQ. V gave up 0 bases and J gave up 4 bases, with 4 bases separating them. The CDR3 consists of 13 residues.

The chain employs TRBV28 and TRBJ1-4; 9 bases line up with TRBD1. CDR1 is MDHEN and CDR2 is SYDVKM in the germline V gene. The CDR3 length is 15 residues. Germline trimming cut 6 bases from V and 9 bases from J; bases unmatched to any gene: 11. Here the CDR3 reads CASRPEGQGFQKLFF. The CDR3 DNA reads as TGTGCCAGCAGACCTGAGGGACAGGGTTTTCAAAAACTGTTTTTT.

V usage is TRBV2 and J usage is TRBJ1-2; the match to TRBD1 covers 7 bases. The CDR3 is 14 residues long. With 7 bases clipped from V and 1 base from J, the junction kept 6 bases outside the gene matches. Germline assignment: CDR1 SNHLY and CDR2 FYNNEI. The CDR3 sequence is CASTETGSNYGYTF. CDR3 DNA: TGTGCCAGCACTGAGACAGGGAGTAACTATGGCTACACCTTC.

DNA of the CDR3: TGTGCCAGCAGCTTAGTCCAAGGACAGGGGGCTACCTACGAGCAGTACTTC. Its protein product is CASSLVQGQGATYEQYF. This chain uses TRBV7-9 with TRBJ2-7; TRBD1 matches 11 bases. Losses at the gene ends were 1 base for V and 2 bases for J; bases not matched to a gene: 7. The germline V gene has CDR1 SEHNR and CDR2 FQNEAQ (reference sequence). There are 17 residues in the CDR3.

The chain employs TRBV7-2 and TRBJ1-4; 11 nucleotides agree with TRBD1. The germline gives CDR1 SGHTA, CDR2 FQGNSA. This CDR3 region has 16 residues. With 1 base clipped from V and 6 bases from J, the junction kept 4 bases outside the gene matches. The CDR3 here is CASSLGTGGAYEKLFF. The CDR3 nucleotides are TGTGCCAGCAGCTTAGGGACAGGGGGCGCGTATGAAAAACTGTTTTTT. Combining the CDR3 with reference TRBV7-2 and TRBJ1-4 gives the whole variable domain GAGVSQSPSNKVTEKGKDVELRCDPISGHTALYWYRQSLGQGLEFLIYFQGNSAPDKSGLPSDRFSAERTGGSVSTLTIQRTQQEDSAVYLCASSLGTGGAYEKLFFGSGTQLSVL.

The V and J genes are TRBV9 and TRBJ1-1, with TRBD1 as a possible D gene (6 bases). Germline lookup yields CDR1 SGDLS and CDR2 YYNGEE. The CDR3 extends over 12 amino acids. Trimming stripped 3 bases from V and 7 bases from J, with 10 bases between. In DNA form, the CDR3 reads TGTGCCAGCAGCGCGACAGGTATTGAAGCTTTCTTT. Translation gives CASSATGIEAFF. The whole variable domain, filled in from reference TRBV9 and TRBJ1-1, reads DSGVTQTPKHLITATGQRVTLRCSPRSGDLSVYWYQQSLDQGLQFLIQYYNGEERAKGNILERFSAQQFPDLHSELNLSSLELGDSALYFCASSATGIEAFFGQGTRLTVV.

This chain links TRBV27 with TRBJ2-3, with D maybe TRBD2 (6 bases). The ends were cut back, 2 bases at V and 11 bases at J, with 20 bases in the middle. There are 15 residues in the CDR3. The germline gives CDR1 MNHEY, CDR2 SMNVEV (reference sequence). Written as DNA, the CDR3 is TGTGCCAGCAGTTTAAAGGCGGGATATCAGCTGTTGCAGTATTTT. It codes for CASSLKAGYQLLQYF.

The chain joins TRBV4-1 to TRBJ1-5, with a tentative D call TRBD1 (5 bases). V was cut by 1 base and J by 2 bases, with 12 bases left in between. CDR1 and CDR2 from the germline V gene are MGHRA and YSYEKL. CDR3 size: 16 residues. This chain's CDR3 is CASSQVGEGGNQPQHF. The CDR3, as DNA: TGCGCCAGCAGCCAAGTAGGGGAGGGTGGCAATCAGCCCCAGCATTTT.

The CDR3 DNA follows: TGTGCCAGCAGCTTAGCACCCGGGACTAGCGGGAGTTACGAGCAGTACTTC. It translates to CASSLAPGTSGSYEQYF. This chain connects TRBV7-9 to TRBJ2-7; 14 nucleotides line up with TRBD2. The CDR3 totals 17 residues. CDR1 SEHNR and CDR2 FQNEAQ come from the germline V gene (reference sequence). J lost 4 bases, V lost 0 bases, and 5 bases had no gene match.

The DNA of the CDR3 is TGTGCCATCAGTGAACCGAGCTCCTACGAGCAGTACTTC. Translating gives CAISEPSSYEQYF. The V and J genes are TRBV10-3 and TRBJ2-7; D unresolved. Trimming removed 3 bases from V and 0 bases from J, with 6 bases in between. Looked up from germline, CDR1 is ENHRY and CDR2 is SYGVKD. The CDR3 sequence is 13 residues long.

This clone was counted between two and nine times. CDR3 nucleotide sequence: TGCGCCAGCAGAAGTGGGGGCTTCCAAGAGACCCAGTACTTC. This sequence encodes CASRSGGFQETQYF. The chain uses TRBV5-1 and TRBJ2-5; the D gene is possibly TRBD1 (6 bases). The CDR3 runs to 14 residues. The V gene lost 5 bases and the J gene lost 1 base, with 12 bases spanning the gap. Germline values: CDR1 SGHRS, CDR2 YFSETQ.

The CDR3 DNA reads TGTGCCATCAGTGACGCAACTAGCTTTGACGAGCAGTACTTC. Translation gives CAISDATSFDEQYF. This chain links TRBV10-3 with TRBJ2-7; D possibly corresponds to TRBD2 (6 bases). Germline-derived CDR1 and CDR2 are ENHRY and SYGVKD. The CDR3 extends over 14 amino acids. Trimming pared 3 bases from V and 5 bases from J, leaving 14 bases between.

The rearrangement uses TRBV11-3 and TRBJ2-1; 14 bases match TRBD2. The CDR3 totals 15 residues. Per the germline V gene, CDR1 is SGHNT and CDR2 is YENEEA. Trimming took 5 bases from V and 8 from J; bases not matched to a gene: 5. The CDR3 protein is CASSPGTSGGYEQFF. CDR3 DNA sequence: TGTGCCAGCAGCCCCGGGACTAGCGGGGGCTATGAGCAGTTCTTC.

This rearrangement joins TRBV9 to TRBJ1-1, with D unclear. The CDR3 runs 13 residues. Germline V CDR1 and CDR2: SGDLS, YYNGEE. Trimming cost V 2 bases and J 1 base, with 6 bases left between them. CDR3: CASSVAPNTEAFF. DNA for the CDR3: TGTGCCAGCAGCGTGGCCCCGAACACTGAAGCTTTCTTT.

This clone was found once. The chain recombines TRBV6-5 with TRBJ1-2; 7 bases are a match to TRBD1. V was clipped by 6 bases and J by 6 bases; unmatched bases: 7. Germline loops: CDR1 MNHEY, CDR2 SVGAGI. The CDR3 runs 13 residues. This CDR3 is CASSRTGFDGYTF. CDR3 nucleotide sequence: TGTGCCAGCAGCAGGACAGGATTTGATGGCTACACCTTC.

This clone was observed a single time. At the DNA level, this CDR3 is encoded by other sequences in the same sample as well. The J gene is TRBJ2-7, the V gene TRBV18; D unresolved. Per the germline V gene, CDR1 is KGHSH and CDR2 is LQKENI. CDR3 length: 13 amino acids. V was pared by 3 bases and J by 1 base, with 7 bases between. Here the CDR3 DNA reads TGTGCCAGCTCACCCAGCGTTTCCTACGAGCAGTACTTC. This sequence encodes CASSPSVSYEQYF.

This chain connects TRBV19 to TRBJ2-3; maybe TRBD2 (7 bases). CDR3 length: 17 residues. With 4 bases removed from V and 8 bases from J, the gap between germline ends came to 25 bases. CDR1 LNHDA and CDR2 SQIVND come from the germline V gene (reference sequence). In nucleotides, the CDR3 is TGTGCCAGTAGTAAACCGCCTGGCGGGGGCTCAGAGTTTACGCAGTATTTT. Translating gives CASSKPPGGGSEFTQYF.

This clone was found a few times. The rearrangement uses TRBV5-1 and TRBJ2-5; 11 bases agree with TRBD1. TRBJ2-7 matches the DNA end more closely, so the J call is doubtful. The CDR3 spans 18 residues. CDR1 is SGHRS, CDR2 YFSETQ, per germline. The CDR3 DNA reads TGCGCCAGCAGCTTGGACCCCGGAGGACAGGGGGCAAACTACGAGCAGTACTTC. Protein sequence: CASSLDPGGQGANYEQYF.

This clone has ten or more counts. The gene calls are TRBV7-9 and TRBJ1-1; 9 bases are a match to TRBD1. Germline CDR1 and CDR2: SEHNR and FQNEAQ (reference sequence). The V gene end was trimmed by 5 bases and the J gene end by 10 bases; junction bases not matched to a gene: 11. The CDR3 is 14 amino acids. Written as DNA, the CDR3 is TGTGCCAGCAGCACAAGCCGGGACAGGGAAGGAGCTTTCTTT. Protein: CASSTSRDREGAFF. The variable domain in full, completed from reference TRBV7-9 and TRBJ1-1, reads DTGVSQNPRHKITKRGQNVTFRCDPISEHNRLYWYRQTLGQGPEFLTYFQNEAQLEKSRLLSDRFSAERPKGSFSTLEIQRTEQGDSAMYLCASSTSRDREGAFFGQGTRLTVV.

This rearrangement joins TRBV7-6 to TRBJ2-2; the match to TRBD2 covers 7 bases. Unmatched junction bases numbered 7, after V lost 6 bases and J lost 3 bases. This CDR3 has 15 amino acids. Per germline, CDR1 SGHVS and CDR2 FNYEAQ. CDR3 coding DNA: TGTGCCAGCAGACCCCGGGACTACCACACCGGGGAGCTGTTTTTT. It specifies CASRPRDYHTGELFF. Drawing the rest from reference TRBV7-6 and TRBJ2-2, the complete variable domain is GAGVSQSPRYKVTKRGQDVALRCDPISGHVSLYWYRQALGQGPEFLTYFNYEAQQDKSGLPNDRFSAERPEGSISTLTIQRTEQRDSAMYRCASRPRDYHTGELFFGEGSRLTVL.

A remark on this clone: Sequence at one end of the junction differs from germline and may be a read error. The chain uses TRBV28 and TRBJ2-5; D possibly corresponds to TRBD2 (6 bases). Germline CDR1 is MDHEN and CDR2 is SYDVKM. The CDR3 is 15 residues long. As DNA, the CDR3 is TGTGCCAGCCTTAGGGGAGGTCTGACCCAAGCGACCCAGTACTTC. It codes for CASLRGGLTQATQYF. Using reference TRBV28 and TRBJ2-5 for the parts outside the CDR3, the full variable domain is DVKVTQSSRYLVKRTGEKVFLECVQDMDHENMFWYRQDPGLGLRLIYFSYDVKMKEKGDIPEGYSVSREKKERFSLILESASTNQTSMYLCASLRGGLTQATQYFGPGTRLLVL.

Of note for this clone: Mismatch with germline at one junction end may stem from a read error. This chain links TRBV5-1 with TRBJ2-6; weak D call: TRBD1 (5 bases). The CDR3 has 15 residues. Per germline, CDR1 SGHRS and CDR2 YFSETQ. CDR3 protein: CAGSPVGSGANGLTF. The CDR3, as DNA: TGCGCCGGCAGCCCGGTGGGGTCTGGGGCCAACGGCCTGACTTTC.

Here the CDR3 reads CASSSSPDSYLAQYF. DNA for the CDR3: TGTGCCAGCTCATCCAGTCCGGACTCCTACTTAGCCCAGTACTTC. V and J are TRBV18 and TRBJ2-5, with D possibly TRBD2 on 5 matching bases. Germline values: CDR1 KGHSH, CDR2 LQKENI. Trimming took off 5 bases at V and 9 bases at J, with 22 bases between the two ends. CDR3 size: 15 residues.